This T cell receptor (beta chain) was identified in a study of T cells after yellow fever vaccination. This CDR3 comprises 12 residues. CDR1 is SGHTA and CDR2 is FQGTGA in the germline V gene. V shed 4 bases and J shed 7 bases, with 8 bases lying between them. This clonotype was seen many times. The antigen remains unidentified. 5'RACE template switching produced TCR cDNA carrying a universal primer site and UMIs. MiXCR was run by TCRdb on the 5' RACE reads, yielding one entry per CDR3 protein. The table includes 170,000 or so distinct CDR3 sequences, approximately 6.2% detected once. Findings and caveats of the study: In post-booster samples, most primary-vaccination clones reappeared (just under 97% CD4, 70% to 90% CD8).

V usage is TRBV7-3 and J usage is TRBJ2-1; TRBD1 is a possible D gene (5 bases). The sequencing here drew on CD4+ T cells sorted from PBMCs, taken on the day of the first yellow fever vaccination. The sequence was obtained from a man younger than 30 who received the YFV17D yellow fever vaccine. CDR3 nucleotide sequence: TGTGCCAGCAGCTCCCAGGGAAATGAGCAGTTCTTC. This gives the protein CASSSQGNEQFF.